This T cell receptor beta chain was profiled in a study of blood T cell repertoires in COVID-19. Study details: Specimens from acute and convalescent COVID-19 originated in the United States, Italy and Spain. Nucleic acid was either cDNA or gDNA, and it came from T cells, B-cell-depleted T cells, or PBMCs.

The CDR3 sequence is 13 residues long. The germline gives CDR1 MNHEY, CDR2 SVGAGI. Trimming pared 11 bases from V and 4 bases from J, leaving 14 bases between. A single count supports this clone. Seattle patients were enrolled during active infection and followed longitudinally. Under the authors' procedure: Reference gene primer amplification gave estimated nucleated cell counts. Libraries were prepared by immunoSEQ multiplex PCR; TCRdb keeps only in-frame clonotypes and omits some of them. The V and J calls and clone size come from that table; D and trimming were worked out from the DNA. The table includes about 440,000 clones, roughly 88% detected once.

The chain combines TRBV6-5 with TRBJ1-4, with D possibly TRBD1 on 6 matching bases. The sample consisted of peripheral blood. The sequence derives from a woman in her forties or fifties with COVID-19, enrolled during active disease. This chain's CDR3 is CASRGQFNEKLFF. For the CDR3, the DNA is TGTGCCTCCCGGGGACAATTTAATGAAAAACTGTTTTTT.